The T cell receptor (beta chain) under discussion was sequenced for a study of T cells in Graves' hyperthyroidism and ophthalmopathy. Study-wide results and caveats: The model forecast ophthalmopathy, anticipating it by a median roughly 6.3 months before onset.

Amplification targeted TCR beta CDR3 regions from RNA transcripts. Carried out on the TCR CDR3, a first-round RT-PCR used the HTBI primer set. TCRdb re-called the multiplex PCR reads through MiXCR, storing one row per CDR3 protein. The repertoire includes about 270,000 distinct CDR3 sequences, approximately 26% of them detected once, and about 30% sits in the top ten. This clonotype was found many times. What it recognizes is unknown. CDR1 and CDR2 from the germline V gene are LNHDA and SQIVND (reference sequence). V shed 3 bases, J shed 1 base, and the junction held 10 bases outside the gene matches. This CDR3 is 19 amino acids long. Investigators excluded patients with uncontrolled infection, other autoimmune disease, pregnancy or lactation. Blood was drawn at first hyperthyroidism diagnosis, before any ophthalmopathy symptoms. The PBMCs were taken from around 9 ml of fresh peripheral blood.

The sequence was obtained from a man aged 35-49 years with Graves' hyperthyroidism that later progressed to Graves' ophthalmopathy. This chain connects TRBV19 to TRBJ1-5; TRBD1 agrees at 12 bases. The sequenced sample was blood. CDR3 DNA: TGTGCCAGTAGTATTGGGGACAGGGGGCCTTCTTGGAGCAATCAGCCCCAGCATTTT. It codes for CASSIGDRGPSWSNQPQHF.